Shown below are 19 T cell receptor beta chains from a single sample sequenced in a study of blood T cell repertoires in COVID-19. TCRdb's table, derived via immunoSEQ multiplex PCR, lists solely in-frame clones and lacks some. The table lists 56,000 or so clones, about 86% of them singletons. Sequenced input: peripheral blood. These receptor sequences come from a man aged 50-59 years with acute or convalescent COVID-19.

The V gene is TRBV19, the J gene TRBJ2-1, with D possibly matching TRBD1 (5 bases). CDR1 LNHDA and CDR2 SQIVND come from the germline V gene (reference sequence). The CDR3 loop spans 14 amino acids. Deletions cut 3 bases from V and 4 bases from J, with 10 bases between. The CDR3 sequence: CASSMGDSYNEQFF. The CDR3 DNA reads TGTGCCAGTAGTATGGGTGACAGTTACAATGAGCAGTTCTTC.

CDR3 amino acids: CASSPSGVVHEQYF. In nucleotides, the CDR3 is TGTGCCAGCAGCCCGAGCGGCGTGGTCCACGAGCAGTACTTC. The chain couples TRBV3-1 (or the pseudogene TRBV3-2) to TRBJ2-7, with D possibly being TRBD2 (5 bases). This CDR3 region has 14 residues. The V gene's germline CDR1 is LGHDT and CDR2 YNNKEL (reference sequence). With 4 bases removed from V and 5 bases from J, the gap between germline ends came to 15 bases.

V usage is TRBV10-3 and J usage is TRBJ1-2, with unresolved D. The V end lost 4 bases, the J end lost 7 bases, and 19 bases lay between the germline ends. The CDR3 is made up of 15 amino acids. CDR1 ENHRY and CDR2 SYGVKD come from the germline V gene. The CDR3 bases are TGTGCCATCAGTGTAGGGAGCCTTCCAAGGAGTGGCTACACCTTC. The encoded protein is CAISVGSLPRSGYTF.

The J gene is TRBJ1-5, the V gene TRBV6-5; 7 bases are shared with TRBD1. Germline CDR1 and CDR2: MNHEY and SVGAGI. V trimming: 2 bases; J trimming: 6 bases; junction bases outside the gene matches: 4. The CDR3 has 14 amino acids. The CDR3 is CASSYGPGGQPQHF. Written as DNA, the CDR3 is TGTGCCAGCAGTTACGGTCCAGGGGGTCAGCCCCAGCATTTT.

This clone was seen only a few times. The J gene is TRBJ2-7, the V gene TRBV28; TRBD2 agrees at 9 bases. Germline loops: CDR1 MDHEN, CDR2 SYDVKM. V shed 6 bases and J 4 bases; nucleotides not matched to a gene: 10. The CDR3 sequence is 15 residues long. CDR3 residues: CASSPTGSGRYEQYF. The CDR3 region has the DNA TGTGCCAGCAGCCCGACCGGAAGCGGGAGGTACGAGCAGTACTTC.

This clone was counted a few times. This chain joins TRBV5-1 and TRBJ2-1; D ambiguous. CDR1 SGHRS and CDR2 YFSETQ come from the germline V gene. The V end lost 6 bases, the J end lost 8 bases, and 12 bases lay between the germline ends. CDR3 length: 12 amino acids. CDR3 DNA sequence: TGCGCCAGCATGATATCGAGCGATGAGCAGTTCTTC. It specifies CASMISSDEQFF.

The V gene is TRBV6-4, the J gene TRBJ2-7; 7 bases map to TRBD1. The CDR3 totals 14 residues. Per the germline V gene, CDR1 is MRHNA and CDR2 is SNTAGT. Trimming cost V 6 bases and J 2 bases; bases outside gene matches: 7. CDR3 bases: TGTGCCAGCAGCCGACAGGGCACCCCCTACGAGCAGTACTTC. Amino acid sequence: CASSRQGTPYEQYF.

The CDR3 bases are TGTGCCACCAGTGACCCGGGACAGGGCTATGAGCAGTTCTTC. Translation gives CATSDPGQGYEQFF. The J gene is TRBJ2-1, the V gene TRBV24-1, with 9 bases lining up with TRBD1. Germline V gives CDR1 KGHDR, CDR2 SFDVKD. This CDR3 comprises 14 residues. J was trimmed by 8 bases and V by 4 bases; bases with no gene match: 5.

The chain recombines TRBV7-3 with TRBJ2-3; possibly TRBD1 for D (6 bases). The CDR3 covers 16 residues. Germline CDR1 is SGHTA and CDR2 is FQGTGA. The V end was cut by 2 bases, the J end by 3 bases, with 15 bases between. Here the CDR3 reads CASSLSGAAATDTQYF. CDR3 bases: TGTGCCAGCAGCTTATCAGGGGCGGCTGCTACAGATACGCAGTATTTT.

This chain uses TRBV19 with TRBJ1-2; TRBD1 aligns across 7 bases. There are 16 residues in the CDR3. J lost 3 bases, V lost 3 bases, and 10 bases had no gene match. Germline V gene sequence: CDR1 LNHDA, CDR2 SQIVND (reference sequence). CDR3 residues: CASSMGGVQGDYGYTF. Written as DNA, the CDR3 is TGTGCCAGTAGTATGGGGGGCGTCCAGGGGGACTATGGCTACACCTTC.

The rearrangement links TRBV6-5 to TRBJ2-7; D possibly corresponds to TRBD1 (6 bases). Per germline, CDR1 MNHEY and CDR2 SVGAGI. The ends were cut back, 7 bases at V and 0 bases at J, with 13 bases in the middle. This CDR3 has 14 residues. CDR3 nucleotide sequence: TGTGCCAGCAACCGCCGGGACACCTCCTACGAGCAGTACTTC. It translates to CASNRRDTSYEQYF.

V and J are TRBV9 and TRBJ2-6; D ambiguous. The length of the CDR3 is 16 residues. Germline V gene lookup returns CDR1 SGDLS and CDR2 YYNGEE. Between the trimmed V and J ends, which lost 0 bases and 0 bases, there was a span of 7 bases. In nucleotides, the CDR3 is TGTGCCAGCAGCGTAGGAGGTGTCTCTGGGGCCAACGTCCTGACTTTC. It is translated as CASSVGGVSGANVLTF.

DNA for the CDR3: TGTGCCAGCAGTGACAGAGAGACCCAGTACTTC. Encoded protein: CASSDRETQYF. The chain joins TRBV25-1 to TRBJ2-5; D remains unclear. The CDR3 contains 11 residues. The germline gives CDR1 MGHDK, CDR2 SYGVNS. V lost 3 bases and J 4 bases, leaving 3 bases between the germline ends.

This clone occurred a few times. The rearrangement uses TRBV6-2 or TRBV6-3 and TRBJ2-7; D is possibly TRBD1 (5 bases). CDR1 is MNHEY, CDR2 SVGEGT, per germline. CDR3 length equals 12 residues. V was cut by 4 bases and J by 3 bases, with 7 bases left in between. The CDR3 DNA reads as TGTGCCAGCAGTTCTACAGGCTACGAGCAGTACTTC. Amino acids: CASSSTGYEQYF.

The chain has TRBV2 and TRBJ1-6; tentative D call: TRBD1 (6 bases). This CDR3 has 13 residues. V gave up 6 bases and J gave up 6 bases, with 9 bases separating them. Germline assignment: CDR1 SNHLY and CDR2 FYNNEI. The CDR3 DNA reads as TGTGCCAGCAGATTACAGGGTAATTCACCCCTCCACTTT. It yields the protein CASRLQGNSPLHF.

The chain carries TRBV6-2 or TRBV6-3 and TRBJ2-3; 13 bases align to TRBD2. Germline V lookup: CDR1 MNHEY, CDR2 SVGEGT. J lost 1 base, V lost 4 bases, and 5 bases had no gene match. The CDR3 loop spans 17 amino acids. The CDR3 bases are TGTGCCAGCAGTTCCGGGACTAGCGGGACCCGCACAGATACGCAGTATTTT. Translated: CASSSGTSGTRTDTQYF.

This clone has just one count. V is TRBV11-2 and J is TRBJ1-1, with 8 bases that match TRBD1. V shed 5 bases, J shed 5 bases, and the junction held 7 bases outside the gene matches. CDR3 length equals 14 residues. Germline V gene data show CDR1 as SGHAT and CDR2 as FQNNGV. The CDR3 protein is CASSIGQGWTEAFF. CDR3 DNA sequence: TGTGCCAGCAGCATCGGACAGGGTTGGACTGAAGCTTTCTTT.

This clone was counted only a few times. The gene calls are TRBV24-1 and TRBJ1-2; a weak D match, TRBD1 (5 bases). Trimming took off 1 base at V and 1 base at J, with 12 bases between the two ends. The CDR3 loop spans 16 amino acids. Germline CDR1 and CDR2: KGHDR and SFDVKD. Here the CDR3 DNA reads TGTGCCACCAGTGATTTAAGGGACTGGAGTAACTATGGCTACACCTTC. Protein product: CATSDLRDWSNYGYTF.

The count of this clone is one. J is TRBJ1-2 and V is TRBV10-3; D remains unclear. Germline CDR1 ENHRY, CDR2 SYGVKD. The CDR3 spans 13 residues. Trimming shortened V by 2 bases and J by 2 bases, and 6 bases separated the two germline ends. This CDR3 reads CAISEHLNYGYTF. CDR3 nucleotide sequence: TGTGCCATCAGTGAGCACCTAAACTATGGCTACACCTTC.